The rows below give T cell receptor beta chains drawn from one sample of a study of technical replicates of blood from a handful of donors. Some clones are missing from TCRdb's copy, which holds only in-frame ones; the method was immunoSEQ multiplex PCR. The profile shows about 81,000 clones, about 96% of them singletons. The sample comprised T cells isolated from PBMCs. These receptors came from a human donor in good health. CDR3s include the opening cysteine and the closing phenylalanine or tryptophan. The order of the fields is CDR3 DNA, CDR3 protein, clone size, V gene, J gene, D gene, CDR3 length. The D gene is left open where the match is weak. A clone size is listed for some rows: how often the clone was seen (once, few, many), or a class if it is expanded.

TGCGCCAGCAGCTTGTTTGGACTAGCGGGGAGCTCCTACAATGAGCAGTTCTTC	CASSLFGLAGSSYNEQFF	NA	TRBV5-1	TRBJ2-1	TRBD2	18
TGTGCCAGCAGCCAAGATCCAACTTCCTACGAGCAGTACTTC	CASSQDPTSYEQYF	NA	TRBV14	TRBJ2-7	NA	14
TGTGCCAGCTCACCACCATCTAGCAAAGAGACCCAGTACTTC	CASSPPSSKETQYF	NA	TRBV18	TRBJ2-5	NA	14
TGCGCCAGCAGCTTTGACAGGGCCGGGACTGAAGCTTTCTTT	CASSFDRAGTEAFF	once	TRBV5-1	TRBJ1-1	TRBD1	14
TGCGCCAGCAGCTTGATCTGGGGCGAAAGCTCCTACGAGCAGTACTTC	CASSLIWGESSYEQYF	NA	TRBV5-1	TRBJ2-7	NA	16
TGTGCCAGCTCGTCGTTTAGGGGAGAAGCTTTCTTT	CASSSFRGEAFF	NA	TRBV18	TRBJ1-1	NA	12
TGCGCCAGCAGCTTGACTAGCGGGAGTTACGAGCAGTACTTC	CASSLTSGSYEQYF	NA	TRBV5-1	TRBJ2-7	TRBD2	14
TGCAGTGCTACCCCATACGAGCAGTACTTC	CSATPYEQYF	NA	TRBV20-1	TRBJ2-7	NA	10
TGTGCCAGCAGTGAAGCCAACTATTTATACACAGATACGCAGTATTTT	CASSEANYLYTDTQYF	NA	TRBV25-1	TRBJ2-3	NA	16
TGCGCCAGCAGCTTGGGGGGGACAGGCGAAATCGGCACAGATACGCAGTATTTT	CASSLGGTGEIGTDTQYF	NA	TRBV5-1	TRBJ2-3	TRBD1	18
TGCGCCAGCAGCCAAGGGCCAGGGATGGGGAACACTGAAGCTTTCTTT	CASSQGPGMGNTEAFF	NA	TRBV4-1	TRBJ1-1	NA	16